A selection of T cell receptor beta chains follows, all from one sample in a study of blood T cell repertoires in COVID-19. Data came from immunoSEQ multiplex PCR; TCRdb stores just in-frame clones and leaves some out. The sample records hundreds of thousands of clones, roughly 80% being singletons. Material for sequencing was peripheral blood. These receptor sequences come from a woman aged 40-49 years with active or convalescent COVID-19. CDR3s include the opening cysteine and the closing phenylalanine or tryptophan. Size is omitted from some rows. Given values are once, few, many or a class for expanded clones.

abundance	j_gene	v_gene	CDR3aa
.	TRBJ1-2	TRBV5-4	CASNFQEDRLYGYTF
.	TRBJ2-7	TRBV5-1	CASSLAVAREQYF
.	TRBJ1-4	TRBV19	CASSLAGTGNEKLFF
few	TRBJ2-7	TRBV7-3	CASSLGPADTYEQYF
.	TRBJ2-3	TRBV18	CASSPGTSTSGRTDTQYF
few	TRBJ2-1	TRBV19	CASSQSLSSYNEQFF
.	TRBJ1-2	TRBV24-1	CATSDRGEGNYGYTF
once	TRBJ1-2	TRBV5-6	CASSPTGVRGYTF
few	TRBJ2-2	TRBV29-1	CSVLTHGQGPGELFF
.	TRBJ1-6	TRBV6-2/TRBV6-3	CASSYSGTVVYNSPLHF
.	TRBJ2-5	TRBV19	CASSDRQGKTLETQYF
few	TRBJ1-1	TRBV19	CASSRQGNTEAFF
.	TRBJ1-5	TRBV7-3	CASSSDPGQGYQPQHF
.	TRBJ2-7	TRBV14	CASSQDDWGQGRRYEQYF
.	TRBJ2-2	TRBV11-2	CASSLSVFTGELFF